The sample holds a few counts of the clone carrying this TCR beta chain. Its antigen is still unknown. In TCRdb, the 5' RACE reads were re-called with MiXCR into one record per CDR3 protein. The data show about 110,000 distinct CDR3 sequences, with roughly a sixth seen just once and roughly 5.5% held by the top ten. The record originates from a study of T-cell memory formation after mild COVID-19. Overall study results and limits: The study found balanced CD4/CD8 in clones contracting day 15 to 85 and a CD4+ lean in later expanders.

Sequences were obtained from PBMCs or a T cell subset sorted from them (not recorded which). The clonotype was recovered from a man aged 18 to 29 who had mild COVID-19 (a few samples of this study predate the infection). Cell type and time point are not known.

The chain's CDR3 is CSVTTGGGIYNEQFF. DNA of the CDR3: TGCAGCGTGACGACAGGGGGAGGAATCTACAATGAGCAGTTCTTC. This chain uses TRBV29-1 with TRBJ2-1, with 9 bases lining up with TRBD1. After removal of 6 bases from V and 3 bases from J, the junction contained 9 bases not matched to a gene. Germline loops: CDR1 SQVTM, CDR2 ANQGSEA. The CDR3 runs 15 residues.